Given below is one TCR beta chain in context. In the original workflow: How many nucleated cells were present was estimated from reference gene primer amplification. Generated by immunoSEQ multiplex PCR, the TCRdb table keeps only in-frame clones and is missing some. V and J calls and clone size are given by that table; D and trimming were obtained from the DNA. The sample shows some 230,000 clones, 70% to 90% of them seen only once. The data were taken from a study of blood T cell repertoires in COVID-19. Looking at the study overall: Material from acute and convalescent COVID-19 was sourced from the United States, Italy and Spain. Nucleic acid was either cDNA or gDNA, and it came from T cells, B-cell-depleted T cells, or PBMCs.

Germline V gene sequence: CDR1 SGHNT, CDR2 YENEEA. This CDR3 region has 14 residues. The ends lost 1 base at V and 6 bases at J; junction bases unmatched: 4. One Seattle source followed patients from active infection through their disease course. Sequenced sample: peripheral blood. The chain is built from TRBV11-3 and TRBJ2-7; 9 bases line up with TRBD2. The source is a woman between 50 and 59 years old with COVID-19, enrolled during active disease. The chain's CDR3 is CASSLVPSGAEQYF. The CDR3 bases are TGTGCCAGCAGCTTAGTGCCTAGCGGGGCCGAGCAGTACTTC. Supplemented by reference TRBV11-3 and TRBJ2-7, the full variable domain reads EAGVVQSPRYKIIEKKQPVAFWCNPISGHNTLYWYLQNLGQGPELLIRYENEEAVDDSQLPKDRFSAERLKGVDSTLKIQPAELGDSAVYLCASSLVPSGAEQYFGPGTRLTVT.